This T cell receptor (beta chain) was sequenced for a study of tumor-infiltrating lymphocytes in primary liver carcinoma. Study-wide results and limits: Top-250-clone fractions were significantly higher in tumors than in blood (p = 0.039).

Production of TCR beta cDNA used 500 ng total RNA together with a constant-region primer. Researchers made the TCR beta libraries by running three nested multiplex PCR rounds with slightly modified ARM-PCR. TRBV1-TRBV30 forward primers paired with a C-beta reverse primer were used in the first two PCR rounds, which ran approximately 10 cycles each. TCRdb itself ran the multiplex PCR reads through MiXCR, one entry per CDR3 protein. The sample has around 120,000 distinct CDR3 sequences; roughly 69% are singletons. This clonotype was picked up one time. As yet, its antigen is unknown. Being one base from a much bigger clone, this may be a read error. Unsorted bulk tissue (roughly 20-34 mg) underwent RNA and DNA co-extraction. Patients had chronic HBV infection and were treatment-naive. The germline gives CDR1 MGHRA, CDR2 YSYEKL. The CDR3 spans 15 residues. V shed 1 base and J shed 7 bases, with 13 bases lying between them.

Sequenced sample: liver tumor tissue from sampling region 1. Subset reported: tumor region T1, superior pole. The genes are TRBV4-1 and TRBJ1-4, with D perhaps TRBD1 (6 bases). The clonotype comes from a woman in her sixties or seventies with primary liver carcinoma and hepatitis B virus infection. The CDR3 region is CASSQGCTGLEKLFF. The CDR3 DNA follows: TGCGCCAGCAGCCAAGGGTGTACAGGGCTTGAAAAACTGTTTTTT.